The clone carrying this T cell receptor beta chain was picked up many times. The antigen remains undetermined. Germline V gives CDR1 SGDLS, CDR2 YYNGEE. The CDR3 is made up of 14 amino acids. With 4 bases removed from V and 7 bases from J, the gap between germline ends came to 15 bases. This sample was included in a study of blood T cells in healthy people across ages. Study conclusions and caveats: Bulk PBMC profiling left naive and antigen-experienced comparisons inconclusive. Estimates drawn from one million T cells were deemed to understate diversity.

A sample-barcoded 5' primer and a J-beta primer mix were used in a second PCR of about 6 to 11 cycles. TCRdb recomputed calls from the 5' RACE reads with MiXCR, one row per CDR3 protein. The sample holds 590,000 or so distinct CDR3 sequences, approximately 30% seen once. The source of this sequence is a woman at least 80 years old in good health. The sequenced sample consisted of blood. The V gene is TRBV9, the J gene TRBJ1-5, with TRBD1 as a possible D gene (6 bases). The chain's CDR3 is CASSRTGFGQPQHF. CDR3 sequence (DNA): TGTGCCAGCAGCCGCACAGGGTTCGGGCAGCCCCAGCATTTT.